The clone carrying this T cell receptor (beta chain) showed up just a few times. Germline values: CDR1 SGHRS, CDR2 YFSETQ. V lost 4 bases to trimming and J lost 8 bases; unmatched junction nucleotides: 8. This CDR3 contains 13 residues. Unique molecular identifiers were incorporated into the prepared TCRbeta library. TCRdb re-called the PCR reads through MiXCR, storing one row per CDR3 protein. The sample has about 610,000 distinct CDR3 sequences; over 9.5% are singletons. This record belongs to a study of T-cell reconstitution after alpha-beta-depleted transplantation in children. This TCR derives from a human donor who donated a stem cell graft to a child with acute myeloid leukemia. This chain connects TRBV5-1 to TRBJ2-5; 7 nucleotides match TRBD2. This sample comprised PBMCs from the stem cell graft donor, obtained from the stem cell graft. CDR3 in amino acids: CASSPWEGATQYF. In nucleotides, the CDR3 is TGCGCCAGCAGCCCATGGGAGGGCGCTACCCAGTACTTC.